This entry lists 31 T cell receptor beta chains sequenced from one sample in a study of shared clonotypes between healthy human individuals. Some clones are missing from TCRdb's copy, which holds only in-frame ones; the method was immunoSEQ multiplex PCR. The sample has approximately 100,000 clones; about 63% are singletons. Sequenced input: memory CD8+ T cells sorted from blood. Regarding subset: CD45RO+ cells pooled with CCR7-negative TemRA cells. The receptor source for this set is a woman aged 25 to 45 in good health.

This chain joins TRBV27 and TRBJ2-1; TRBD2 matches at 7 bases. Trimming at V came to 2 bases and at J to 8 bases, leaving 3 bases not matched to a gene. Germline CDR1 is MNHEY and CDR2 is SMNVEV (reference sequence). The CDR3 loop spans 13 amino acids. In DNA form, the CDR3 reads TGTGCCAGCAGTTTAGCGGGAGTCCATGAGCAGTTCTTC. Translating gives CASSLAGVHEQFF.

The gene calls are TRBV19 and TRBJ1-6; D is unclear. Germline V gene sequence: CDR1 LNHDA, CDR2 SQIVND (reference sequence). Trimming stripped 3 bases from V and 6 bases from J, with 21 bases between. CDR3 length equals 18 residues. CDR3 region: CASSIDLVPYRANSPLHF. The CDR3 DNA is TGTGCCAGTAGTATTGATCTGGTCCCCTACAGAGCTAATTCACCCCTCCACTTT.

In this sample, this clone turned up many times. The chain combines TRBV29-1 with TRBJ2-5, with D perhaps matching TRBD1 or TRBD2 (7 bases each). The V gene lost 3 bases and the J gene lost 4 bases, with 12 bases spanning the gap. The CDR3 is made up of 13 amino acids. CDR1 SQVTM and CDR2 ANQGSEA come from the germline V gene. The CDR3 region is CSVDTGEGETQYF. CDR3 DNA sequence: TGCAGCGTTGATACAGGGGAGGGAGAGACCCAGTACTTC.

The V and J genes are TRBV27 and TRBJ2-7; the match to TRBD1 covers 9 bases. V dropped 7 bases and J dropped 3; count of bases not matched to a gene: 10. Germline assignment: CDR1 MNHEY and CDR2 SMNVEV (reference sequence). The CDR3 spans 15 residues. For the CDR3, the DNA is TGTGCCAGCATCCAAAGGGGGACAGGGTTCTACGAGCAGTACTTC. This encodes CASIQRGTGFYEQYF.

The chain is built from TRBV23-1 and TRBJ2-7; D gene uncertain. TRBV23-1 is classed as an ORF, of uncertain function. V was pared by 2 bases and J by 0 bases, with 8 bases between. The CDR3 covers 14 residues. The CDR3 DNA sequence: TGCGCCAGCAGTCAACCGGGCAGCTCCTACGAGCAGTACTTC. Translating gives CASSQPGSSYEQYF.

This clone has a handful of counts. V usage is TRBV30 and J usage is TRBJ2-1, with unresolved D. From germline, CDR1 is GTSNPN and CDR2 SVGIG (reference sequence). This CDR3 spans 12 amino acids. V shed 2 bases and J shed 9 bases, with 11 bases lying between them. CDR3 amino acids: CAWSSNLLEQFF. The CDR3 region has the DNA TGTGCCTGGAGTTCAAATCTCCTTGAGCAGTTCTTC.

The chain links TRBV27 to TRBJ2-6, with D possibly matching TRBD1 (6 bases). Germline CDR1 is MNHEY and CDR2 is SMNVEV (reference sequence). Trimming pared 5 bases from V and 0 bases from J, leaving 14 bases between. CDR3 length equals 17 residues. In DNA, the CDR3 is TGTGCCAGCAGTCCAATGGACAGCGACTCTGGGGCCAACGTCCTGACTTTC. Protein product: CASSPMDSDSGANVLTF.

The chain has TRBV9 and TRBJ1-5, with a possible D match to TRBD1 (5 bases). The germline gives CDR1 SGDLS, CDR2 YYNGEE. The ends were cut back, 5 bases at V and 5 bases at J, with 14 bases in the middle. The CDR3 runs to 14 residues. The CDR3 sequence: CASSAGWGDQPQHF. In nucleotides, the CDR3 is TGTGCCAGCAGTGCGGGATGGGGGGATCAGCCCCAGCATTTT.

The rearrangement joins TRBV28 to TRBJ1-5; D gene ambiguous. The CDR3 consists of 18 residues. Germline CDR1 reads MDHEN; CDR2 reads SYDVKM. Trimming stripped 8 bases from V and 0 bases from J, with 23 bases between. CDR3 region: CASRLGRERAYSNQPQHF. For the CDR3, the DNA is TGTGCCAGCCGATTGGGGAGGGAACGGGCTTATAGCAATCAGCCCCAGCATTTT. Together with reference TRBV28 and TRBJ1-5, the CDR3 gives the full variable domain: DVKVTQSSRYLVKRTGEKVFLECVQDMDHENMFWYRQDPGLGLRLIYFSYDVKMKEKGDIPEGYSVSREKKERFSLILESASTNQTSMYLCASRLGRERAYSNQPQHFGDGTRLSIL.

V and J are TRBV6-5 and TRBJ2-3; 12 bases are shared with TRBD2. V lost 5 bases to trimming and J lost 4 bases; unmatched junction nucleotides: 1. The CDR3 sequence is 14 residues long. Germline V gene sequence: CDR1 MNHEY, CDR2 SVGAGI. CDR3 DNA sequence: TGTGCCAGCAGTCTAGCGGGAGGGGCAGATACGCAGTATTTT. This gives the protein CASSLAGGADTQYF.

The CDR3 region has the DNA TGCGCCAGCAGCTTGTTCGGGGGGGACAACACTGAAGCTTTCTTT. Its translation: CASSLFGGDNTEAFF. This chain connects TRBV5-1 to TRBJ1-1, with D possibly being TRBD1 (5 bases). Between the trimmed V and J ends, which lost 1 base and 2 bases, there was a span of 12 bases. CDR1 and CDR2 (germline): SGHRS, YFSETQ. This CDR3 spans 15 amino acids.

This clone was recorded at least ten times. V gene TRBV29-1 combines with J gene TRBJ1-2; D unclear. The CDR3 has 12 amino acids. The germline V gene has CDR1 SQVTM and CDR2 ANQGSEA. With 8 bases removed from V and 0 bases from J, the gap between germline ends came to 10 bases. CDR3 sequence (DNA): TGCAGCTCAATAGACTCTAACTATGGCTACACCTTC. It translates to CSSIDSNYGYTF. Variable domain in full (rest from reference TRBV29-1 and TRBJ1-2): SAVISQKPSRDICQRGTSLTIQCQVDSQVTMMFWYRQQPGQSLTLIATANQGSEATYESGFVIDKFPISRPNLTFSTLTVSNMSPEDSSIYLCSSIDSNYGYTFGSGTRLTVV.

This rearrangement joins TRBV9 to TRBJ2-3; TRBD2 might be the D (6 bases). The CDR3 extends over 15 amino acids. In germline, CDR1 is SGDLS, CDR2 YYNGEE. V was trimmed by 3 bases and J by 1 base, leaving 12 bases between them. The CDR3 region is CASSGGVWGTDTQYF. In nucleotides, the CDR3 is TGTGCCAGCAGCGGGGGGGTCTGGGGCACAGATACGCAGTATTTT.

The chain couples TRBV28 to TRBJ2-7; a weak D match, TRBD1 (6 bases). There are 15 residues in the CDR3. The ends were cut back, 2 bases at V and 6 bases at J, with 17 bases in the middle. Germline V gene sequence: CDR1 MDHEN, CDR2 SYDVKM. CDR3 region: CASSLRTASGAEQYF. DNA for the CDR3: TGTGCCAGCAGTTTAAGGACAGCCTCAGGGGCCGAGCAGTACTTC.

This clone appeared a single time. The J gene is TRBJ2-1, the V gene TRBV27; 12 nucleotides line up with TRBD2. CDR1 and CDR2 (germline): MNHEY, SMNVEV (reference sequence). The V and J ends lost 5 bases and 2 bases, in that order; junction bases with no gene match: 1. The CDR3 has 15 amino acids. CDR3 residues: CASSRTSGAYNEQFF. CDR3 sequence (DNA): TGTGCCAGCAGTCGGACTAGCGGGGCCTACAATGAGCAGTTCTTC.

The J gene is TRBJ1-5, the V gene TRBV2; D unclear. Deletions cut 8 bases from V and 0 bases from J, with 17 bases between. This CDR3 is 16 amino acids long. Germline-derived CDR1 and CDR2 are SNHLY and FYNNEI. CDR3 region: CASCLSGVDSNQPQHF. The CDR3 coding sequence is TGTGCCAGCTGCCTGAGTGGGGTGGATAGCAATCAGCCCCAGCATTTT.

This rearrangement joins TRBV5-8 to TRBJ2-2; D perhaps matches TRBD1 (6 bases). V lost 0 bases and J lost 7, with 16 bases in between. Germline CDR1 SGHTS, CDR2 YDEGEE. The CDR3 length is 16 residues. The CDR3 region is CASSLGWGLSDGELFF. The CDR3 DNA is TGTGCCAGCAGCTTGGGATGGGGGCTTAGTGACGGGGAGCTGTTTTTT.

This clone was seen only a few times. The chain links TRBV30 to TRBJ1-2; D possibly corresponds to TRBD1 (5 bases). V lost 1 base and J lost 4, with 13 bases in between. Germline lookup yields CDR1 GTSNPN and CDR2 SVGIG (reference sequence). CDR3 length: 14 amino acids. Here the CDR3 DNA reads TGTGCCTGGAGTGGGCCATCCGGGACCTATGGCTACACCTTC. It yields the protein CAWSGPSGTYGYTF.

The rearrangement links TRBV29-1 to TRBJ1-1; 7 bases agree with TRBD1. This CDR3 is 12 amino acids long. The trim removed 6 bases at V and 4 bases at J, leaving 5 bases unmatched. Germline V gene sequence: CDR1 SQVTM, CDR2 ANQGSEA. The CDR3 region has the DNA TGCAGCGTGACAGGGAGGGGCACTGAAGCTTTCTTT. Its protein product is CSVTGRGTEAFF.

At least ten counts were recorded for this clone. V usage is TRBV4-1 and J usage is TRBJ1-5; D is unclear. The CDR3 contains 15 residues. Germline V gene data show CDR1 as MGHRA and CDR2 as YSYEKL. V was pared by 3 bases and J by 0 bases, with 9 bases between. The CDR3 loop reads CASSQTRNSNQPQHF. As DNA, the CDR3 is TGCGCCAGCAGCCAGACAAGAAATAGCAATCAGCCCCAGCATTTT.

This clone was detected a few times. The chain carries TRBV13 and TRBJ2-7; unclear D gene. CDR1 and CDR2 (germline): PRHDT, FYEKMQ (reference sequence). V was clipped by 2 bases and J by 2 bases, with 7 bases between them. The CDR3 consists of 13 residues. The CDR3 DNA is TGTGCCAGCAGCTTAAATCGGGCCTACGAGCAGTACTTC. Translation gives CASSLNRAYEQYF.

Note on this clone: The sample has other DNA sequences that encode this CDR3 too. The chain recombines TRBV6-5 with TRBJ1-1; D is unresolved. The CDR3 spans 13 residues. Trimming pared 2 bases from V and 1 base from J, leaving 5 bases between. The germline V gene encodes CDR1 MNHEY and CDR2 SVGAGI. The CDR3 sequence is CASSYDRNTEAFF. In nucleotides, the CDR3 is TGTGCCAGCAGTTACGACCGGAACACTGAAGCTTTCTTT.

This rearrangement joins TRBV6-1 to TRBJ2-1; 8 bases fit TRBD2. The V segment lost 4 bases and the J segment 8 bases; nucleotides outside the gene matches: 16. From germline, CDR1 is MNHNS and CDR2 SASEGT. The CDR3 is 17 residues long. CDR3 loop: CASSVAPWTSLLDEQFF. Here the CDR3 DNA reads TGTGCCAGCAGTGTAGCTCCCTGGACTAGCCTCCTGGATGAGCAGTTCTTC.

The V call is TRBV27, the J call TRBJ1-5; D not certain. In germline, CDR1 is MNHEY, CDR2 SMNVEV (reference sequence). The CDR3 loop spans 13 amino acids. V lost 3 bases to trimming and J lost 2 bases, with 5 bases between them. The CDR3 spells CASSFDGNQPQHF. Written as DNA, the CDR3 is TGTGCCAGCAGTTTTGATGGCAATCAGCCCCAGCATTTT.

Worth noting for this clone: A read error is the likely source, as a far larger clone sits one nucleotide away. The sample holds other DNA sequences that translate to the same CDR3. The chain uses TRBV30 and TRBJ2-1; no definite D call. Trimming removed 2 bases from V and 5 bases from J, with 10 bases in between. Germline values: CDR1 GTSNPN, CDR2 SVGIG (reference sequence). The CDR3 sequence is 13 residues long. The CDR3 sequence: CAWSTDRHNEQFF. The CDR3 coding sequence is TGTGCCTGGAGTACGGATAGACACAATGAGCAGTTCTTC.

This chain connects TRBV2 to TRBJ2-2; 10 nucleotides align to TRBD2. The CDR3 sequence is 17 residues long. Unmatched junction bases numbered 10, after V lost 6 bases and J lost 3 bases. The germline CDR1 and CDR2 sequences are SNHLY and FYNNEI. The CDR3 nucleotides are TGTGCCAGCAGCCTCGGACTAGCGGAGTATCACACCGGGGAGCTGTTTTTT. Translation: CASSLGLAEYHTGELFF.

This clone was counted a few times. V and J are TRBV28 and TRBJ1-1; possibly TRBD1 for D (5 bases). Germline V gives CDR1 MDHEN, CDR2 SYDVKM. The V end lost 10 bases, the J end lost 1 base, and 13 bases lay between the germline ends. The CDR3 contains 13 residues. The CDR3: CANREGWNTEAFF. The CDR3 DNA is TGTGCCAACCGGGAGGGGTGGAACACTGAAGCTTTCTTT.

The chain has TRBV2 and TRBJ2-2; D remains ambiguous. Trimming cost V 3 bases and J 2 bases, with 4 bases left between them. Germline loops: CDR1 SNHLY, CDR2 FYNNEI. This CDR3 is 13 amino acids long. CDR3 sequence: CASSDGNTGELFF. The CDR3 DNA follows: TGTGCCAGCAGTGACGGCAACACCGGGGAGCTGTTTTTT.

This clone has just a few counts. The chain is built from TRBV4-1 and TRBJ2-7; possibly TRBD1 for D (5 bases). Trimming left V 4 bases short and J 2 bases short, with 9 bases between. Germline V gene sequence: CDR1 MGHRA, CDR2 YSYEKL. The CDR3 covers 13 residues. The chain's CDR3 is CASSPPDTYEQYF. The CDR3 coding sequence is TGCGCCAGCAGCCCCCCGGACACCTACGAGCAGTACTTC.

This chain uses TRBV14 with TRBJ2-2; 10 positions agree with TRBD2. CDR1 and CDR2 from the germline V gene are SGHDN and FVKESK. J lost 4 bases, V lost 3 bases, and 29 bases had no gene match. This CDR3 is 24 amino acids long. CDR3 sequence: CASSQFQFQGEPTLAGDPTGELFF. In nucleotides, the CDR3 is TGTGCCAGCAGCCAGTTCCAATTTCAGGGGGAACCCACTCTAGCGGGAGATCCCACCGGGGAGCTGTTTTTT. Using reference TRBV14 and TRBJ2-2 for the parts outside the CDR3, the full variable domain is EAGVTQFPSHSVIEKGQTVTLRCDPISGHDNLYWYRRVMGKEIKFLLHFVKESKQDESGMPNNRFLAERTGGTYSTLKVQPAELEDSGVYFCASSQFQFQGEPTLAGDPTGELFFGEGSRLTVL.

This chain uses TRBV6-4 with TRBJ2-7, with 9 bases identical to TRBD2. The CDR3 spans 16 residues. J lost 6 bases, V lost 4 bases, and 13 bases had no gene match. Germline lookup yields CDR1 MRHNA and CDR2 SNTAGT. CDR3 sequence reads: CASSGGLARFGCEQYF. CDR3 nucleotide sequence: TGTGCCAGCAGTGGGGGACTAGCCCGCTTCGGATGCGAGCAGTACTTC.